Each of the 30 T cell receptor beta chains below was sequenced from the same sample in a study of human T cells and chemical hapten exposure. TCRdb recomputed calls from the RACE reads with MiXCR, one row per CDR3 protein. The table shows about 380,000 distinct CDR3 sequences, with around 4.8% occurring only once. Time point noted: patch test 1, 2 weeks after DPC sensitization. Treatment specified: therapeutic diphenylcyclopropenone sensitization with weekly scalp DPC. The specimen was whole blood, collected in connection with sensitization to the hapten diphenylcyclopropenone (DPC). These receptors were obtained from a woman between 45 and 65 years old with alopecia areata. Some clones in this sample may be carry-over from other donors' samples.

This clonotype was counted many times. The V gene is TRBV21-1, the J gene TRBJ1-3. TRBV21-1 is a known pseudogene. CDR3 length equals 16 residues. DNA of the CDR3: TGTGCCAGCAGCCATGCGGCCCAAAAGCCTGGAAACACCATATATTTT. Protein product: CASSHAAQKPGNTIYF.

In regard to this clonotype: It may be a read error: a sequence one base away is much more abundant. CDR3 nucleotide sequence: TGTGCCGGCAGCATCCGGGGGGGCCCAGATACGCAGTATTTT. It encodes CAGSIRGGPDTQYF. The chain links TRBV7-9 to TRBJ2-3; 8 nucleotides line up with TRBD2. This CDR3 is 14 amino acids long. CDR1 and CDR2 (germline): SEHNR, FQNEAQ (reference sequence).

A few counts support this clonotype. The chain is built from TRBV19 and TRBJ2-1, with 9 bases that match TRBD2. Germline-derived CDR1 and CDR2 are LNHDA and SQIVND (reference sequence). The ends lost 4 bases at V and 10 bases at J; junction bases unmatched: 5. CDR3 size: 13 residues. CDR3 nucleotide sequence: TGTGCCAGTAGTAGGGCGGGAGGGGGCGAGCAGTTCTTC. The encoded protein is CASSRAGGGEQFF.

This clonotype has a count of ten or more. The chain links TRBV6-6 to TRBJ2-6, with 8 bases matching TRBD2. Germline CDR1 and CDR2: MNHNY and SVGAGI (reference sequence). This CDR3 is built from 15 residues. J gave up 3 bases and V 7 bases, and 5 bases lay outside the gene matches. CDR3 nucleotide sequence: TGTGCCAGCAAGAGCGGGGGCAGTGGGGCCAACGTCCTGACTTTC. This translates into CASKSGGSGANVLTF.

The V and J genes are TRBV3-1 and TRBJ1-1, with 12 positions matching TRBD1. Trimming removed 2 bases from V and 5 bases from J; junction bases left unmatched: 6. The germline CDR1 and CDR2 sequences are LGHDT and YNNKEL (reference sequence). The CDR3 is made up of 16 amino acids. The CDR3 protein is CASSQLGGQGATEAFF. CDR3 nucleotides: TGTGCCAGCAGCCAACTTGGGGGACAGGGGGCGACTGAAGCTTTCTTT.

CDR3 coding DNA: TGTGCCAGCAGTGCCAGGGACAATCAGCCCCAGCATTTT. Encoded protein: CASSARDNQPQHF. V and J are TRBV6-1 and TRBJ1-5, with TRBD1 as a possible D gene (5 bases). This CDR3 has 13 amino acids. With 4 bases removed from V and 3 bases from J, the gap between germline ends came to 7 bases. Germline loops: CDR1 MNHNS, CDR2 SASEGT.

The genes are TRBV6-1 and TRBJ2-5; 10 bases align to TRBD1. V lost 6 bases to trimming and J lost 0 bases; unmatched junction nucleotides: 10. Germline-derived CDR1 and CDR2 are MNHNS and SASEGT. The CDR3 is 17 amino acids. CDR3 sequence (DNA): TGTGCCAGCAGCCCCTTTTGGACAGGGGGTTACCAAGAGACCCAGTACTTC. Residues: CASSPFWTGGYQETQYF.

The chain couples TRBV20-1 to TRBJ2-3; 10 nucleotides agree with TRBD2. Germline lookup yields CDR1 DFQATT and CDR2 SNEGSKA (reference sequence). The CDR3 sequence is 16 residues long. J was trimmed by 2 bases and V by 5 bases; bases with no gene match: 10. CDR3 sequence: CSAVDAGTSATDTQYF. The CDR3 DNA follows: TGCAGTGCTGTAGACGCCGGGACTAGCGCCACAGATACGCAGTATTTT.

The rearrangement uses TRBV29-1 and TRBJ2-1, with 7 bases fitting TRBD1. V lost 1 base and J lost 9; bases outside the gene matches: 9. The length of the CDR3 is 14 residues. Germline assignment: CDR1 SQVTM and CDR2 ANQGSEA. CDR3 region: CSVEGGLGTAEQFF. Written as DNA, the CDR3 is TGCAGCGTTGAAGGAGGGCTGGGGACAGCTGAGCAGTTCTTC.

This sequence joins TRBV6-5 and TRBJ1-6; unclear D gene. Trimming removed 0 bases from V and 8 bases from J, with 5 bases in between. In germline, CDR1 is MNHEY, CDR2 SVGAGI. This CDR3 is built from 13 residues. The CDR3 DNA follows: TGTGCCAGCAGTTACTCTTCGGATTCACCCCTCCACTTT. The encoded protein is CASSYSSDSPLHF.

This clonotype was seen repeatedly, ten times or more. This chain uses TRBV6-5 with TRBJ2-3; 8 bases map to TRBD1. Germline V lookup: CDR1 MNHEY, CDR2 SVGAGI. The CDR3 loop spans 14 amino acids. V shed 8 bases, J shed 3 bases, and the junction held 7 bases outside the gene matches. In nucleotides, the CDR3 is TGTGCCAGCGAAACAGGGGGTAGTACAGATACGCAGTATTTT. The encoded protein is CASETGGSTDTQYF.

This clonotype was picked up many times. This chain uses TRBV7-6 with TRBJ1-1; D is ambiguous. CDR3 length: 13 amino acids. Germline V lookup: CDR1 SGHVS, CDR2 FNYEAQ. Trimming cost V 0 bases and J 7 bases, with 9 bases left between them. In nucleotides, the CDR3 is TGTGCCAGCAGCTTAGCTGACGGCCTTGAAGCTTTCTTT. As protein: CASSLADGLEAFF.

This clonotype was recorded at least ten times. V and J are TRBV7-9 and TRBJ1-5; TRBD1 matches 9 bases. This CDR3 is built from 17 residues. Germline loops: CDR1 SEHNR, CDR2 FQNEAQ (reference sequence). V dropped 0 bases and J dropped 6; count of bases not matched to a gene: 9. CDR3 in DNA: TGTGCCAGCAGCTTAGCGCTGTTGGGACAGGGTCCTCAGCCCCAGCATTTT. Protein: CASSLALLGQGPQPQHF.

The chain links TRBV20-1 to TRBJ2-5; 8 nucleotides align to TRBD1. Germline assignment: CDR1 DFQATT and CDR2 SNEGSKA (reference sequence). V shed 5 bases, J shed 2 bases, and the junction held 13 bases outside the gene matches. The CDR3 consists of 16 residues. CDR3 bases: TGCAGTGCTCCGGCTAGTGGACAGGGAGTACAAGAGACCCAGTACTTC. Translation: CSAPASGQGVQETQYF.

This clonotype has a handful of counts. The rearrangement links TRBV6-5 to TRBJ1-1, with TRBD1 matching 7 bases. Trimming removed 7 bases from V and 5 bases from J; junction bases left unmatched: 7. Germline assignment: CDR1 MNHEY and CDR2 SVGAGI. CDR3 length: 13 residues. The DNA of the CDR3 is TGTGCCAGCATGATGACAGGGAGGACTGAAGCTTTCTTT. Protein product: CASMMTGRTEAFF.

This clonotype was counted a few times. The chain recombines TRBV7-6 with TRBJ2-3, with TRBD2 identical over 9 bases. Germline lookup yields CDR1 SGHVS and CDR2 FNYEAQ. Trimming took 5 bases from V and 1 from J; bases not matched to a gene: 7. This CDR3 comprises 16 residues. CDR3 amino acids: CASSTPLAGGTDTQYF. CDR3 nucleotides: TGTGCCAGCAGCACCCCATTAGCGGGAGGCACAGATACGCAGTATTTT.

This clonotype was observed at least ten times. The chain recombines TRBV29-1 with TRBJ1-1; TRBD1 agrees at 8 bases. Germline V lookup: CDR1 SQVTM, CDR2 ANQGSEA. The CDR3 consists of 14 residues. V shed 3 bases and J 0 bases; nucleotides not matched to a gene: 3. The CDR3 DNA is TGCAGCGTTGACGTGACAGGGGTGAACACTGAAGCTTTCTTT. Its protein product is CSVDVTGVNTEAFF.

This clonotype was counted at least ten times. The chain combines TRBV5-1 with TRBJ2-7, with D perhaps TRBD1 or TRBD2 (6 bases each). V was trimmed by 4 bases and J by 1 base, leaving 18 bases between them. Germline V gene sequence: CDR1 SGHRS, CDR2 YFSETQ. This CDR3 contains 16 residues. CDR3 in DNA: TGCGCCAGCAGCCATGGGGGGCAGGGGCGATCCTACGAGCAGTACTTC. Translated: CASSHGGQGRSYEQYF.

This clonotype was counted at least ten times. An end of the junction differs from the germline gene, which may be a read error. The V gene is TRBV11-2, the J gene TRBJ2-1; D not certain. This CDR3 is built from 12 residues. Germline CDR1 is SGHAT and CDR2 is FQNNGV. Written as DNA, the CDR3 is TGTGCCAGCAGCCTAGGCGGAGAGGCAGTCGTTTTC. Translated, it gives CASSLGGEAVVF. The full variable domain, with the rest looked up from reference TRBV11-2 and TRBJ2-1, is EAGVAQSPRYKIIEKRQSVAFWCNPISGHATLYWYQQILGQGPKLLIQFQNNGVVDDSQLPKDRFSAERLKGVDSTLKIQPAKLEDSAVYLCASSLGGEAVVFGPGTRLTVL.

This clonotype was recorded at least ten times. The V and J genes are TRBV7-2 and TRBJ2-3, with 8 bases aligning to TRBD2. V was clipped by 1 base and J by 10 bases; unmatched bases: 7. Germline assignment: CDR1 SGHTA and CDR2 FQGNSA. The CDR3 runs to 14 residues. The CDR3 DNA follows: TGTGCCAGCAGCTTAGAAGGTCAGCGGGGGCCGCAGTATTTT. Translating it yields CASSLEGQRGPQYF.

At least ten counts were recorded for this clonotype. The rearrangement uses TRBV6-5 and TRBJ1-6; a possible D gene is TRBD1 (5 bases). The V end was cut by 2 bases, the J end by 8 bases, with 7 bases between. This CDR3 contains 13 residues. Germline V CDR1 and CDR2: MNHEY, SVGAGI. The CDR3 sequence is CASSYEGYSPLHF. The CDR3, as DNA: TGTGCCAGCAGTTACGAGGGGTATTCACCCCTCCACTTT.

This clonotype was recorded at least ten times. V and J are TRBV4-2 and TRBJ1-6; no firm D call. V lost 4 bases and J 6 bases, leaving 13 bases between the germline ends. Germline loops: CDR1 LGHNA, CDR2 YNFKEQ. CDR3 length: 15 residues. The CDR3, as DNA: TGTGCCAGCAGCCCAAATTCAAGAACTAATTCACCCCTCCACTTT. This encodes CASSPNSRTNSPLHF.

This clonotype was seen a handful of times. The chain carries TRBV27 and TRBJ2-6; tentative D call: TRBD2 (5 bases). The germline gives CDR1 MNHEY, CDR2 SMNVEV (reference sequence). V lost 3 bases and J lost 0, with 9 bases in between. The CDR3 is 16 amino acids. For the CDR3, the DNA is TGTGCCAGCAGTTTTAAGGGAGCCTCTGGGGCCAACGTCCTGACTTTC. This sequence encodes CASSFKGASGANVLTF.

A few counts support this clonotype. V is TRBV7-8 and J is TRBJ2-3, with 7 bases fitting TRBD2. After removal of 6 bases from V and 0 bases from J, the junction contained 6 bases not matched to a gene. CDR3 size: 15 residues. Germline assignment: CDR1 SGHVS and CDR2 FQNEAQ. CDR3 DNA sequence: TGTGCCAGCAGATCCAGCGGGGTTAGCACAGATACGCAGTATTTT. It specifies CASRSSGVSTDTQYF.

This clonotype came up many times. The chain recombines TRBV9 with TRBJ2-7, with TRBD1 matching over 11 bases. Trimming at V came to 0 bases and at J to 7 bases, leaving 12 bases not matched to a gene. The CDR3 spans 17 residues. CDR1 and CDR2 (germline): SGDLS, YYNGEE. CDR3 nucleotide sequence: TGTGCCAGCAGCGTAGCCCCTACCGGGACAGGGGGGAAAGAGCAGTACTTC. Translation gives CASSVAPTGTGGKEQYF.

This clonotype was seen ten or more times. V is TRBV6-6 and J is TRBJ1-1, with 9 bases identical to TRBD1. The CDR3 length is 16 residues. Germline-derived CDR1 and CDR2 are MNHNY and SVGAGI (reference sequence). J was trimmed by 5 bases and V by 6 bases; bases with no gene match: 13. For the CDR3, the DNA is TGTGCCAGCAGACCGGGACAGGGCCGGAAGAGAACTGAAGCTTTCTTT. Protein: CASRPGQGRKRTEAFF.

The chain recombines TRBV15 with TRBJ1-1; D remains unclear. Germline V gives CDR1 LNHNV, CDR2 YYDKDF (reference sequence). Deletions cut 6 bases from V and 1 base from J, with 12 bases between. The CDR3 totals 14 residues. Here the CDR3 reads CATSRVWANTEAFF. CDR3 coding DNA: TGTGCCACCAGTCGAGTCTGGGCGAACACTGAAGCTTTCTTT.

This clonotype was seen more than once but under ten times. The chain has TRBV15 and TRBJ1-5; D gene unclear. The germline CDR1 and CDR2 sequences are LNHNV and YYDKDF (reference sequence). CDR3 length equals 14 residues. V lost 0 bases, J lost 4 bases, and 7 bases lay in between. The CDR3, as DNA: TGTGCCACCAGCAGAGATTTAAGGAATCAGCCCCAGCATTTT. Translating gives CATSRDLRNQPQHF.

The table lists this clonotype with many counts. The V and J genes are TRBV28 and TRBJ2-5; tentative D call: TRBD2 (5 bases). Trimming removed 4 bases at V and 5 bases at J, with 17 bases between. Germline lookup yields CDR1 MDHEN and CDR2 SYDVKM. This CDR3 has 15 residues. CDR3: CASSSLHRDWETQYF. As DNA, the CDR3 is TGTGCCAGCAGTTCCCTACATCGGGATTGGGAGACCCAGTACTTC.

This clonotype was seen a handful of times. The chain combines TRBV10-3 with TRBJ2-5; D might be TRBD2 (5 bases). The CDR3 totals 13 residues. V dropped 5 bases and J dropped 5 bases, with 12 bases sitting between them. Germline CDR1 reads ENHRY; CDR2 reads SYGVKD. The CDR3 spells CAISTTKQETQYF. The CDR3 DNA sequence: TGTGCCATCAGTACGACTAAACAGGAGACCCAGTACTTC.